This TCR beta chain was profiled in a study of blood T cell repertoires in COVID-19. Overall study context: From the United States, Italy and Spain came samples of acute and convalescent COVID-19. Sources were T cells, B-cell-depleted T cells, or PBMCs; the material itself was cDNA or gDNA.

V lost 2 bases to trimming and J lost 0 bases, with 2 bases between them. The CDR3 totals 12 residues. How the authors handled the data: It was from reference gene primer amplification that nucleated cell counts were estimated. The data were produced by immunoSEQ multiplex PCR, yet TCRdb's version contains in-frame clones alone and is incomplete. V, J and clone size are taken as reported in that table, and D and trimming were inferred from the DNA itself. This table has some 280,000 clones, approximately 88% appearing once. This sequence joins TRBV5-3 and TRBJ1-2; D gene uncertain. TRBV5-3 is classed as an ORF, of uncertain function. This sequence was found in a middle-aged woman who had recovered from COVID-19. Material: peripheral blood. CDR3 DNA: TGTGCCAGAAGCTTTACTAACTATGGCTACACCTTC. This sequence encodes CARSFTNYGYTF.